These T cell receptor beta chains were read from a single sample in a study of control samples from healthy donors and cancer patients. This table comes from immunoSEQ multiplex PCR, and its TCRdb copy is limited to in-frame clones, with some not included. The sample has about 220,000 clones; roughly 94% are singletons. What was sequenced was blood. The source of these receptors is a man aged 45-65 years in good health. CDR3s include the opening cysteine and the closing phenylalanine or tryptophan. The order of the fields is clone size, D gene, V gene, J gene, CDR3 DNA, CDR3 protein. A D gene is named only where the DNA matches it firmly. Size tells how often a clone was seen (once, few, many) or the class of an expanded clone, and some rows leave it out.

clone_size: .
d_call: .
v_call: TRBV7-9
j_call: TRBJ1-6
cdr3_nt: TGTGCCAGCAGCTTTAGCAACCTAGGTTCACCCCTCCACTTT
cdr3_aa: CASSFSNLGSPLHF

clone_size: .
d_call: .
v_call: TRBV7-9
j_call: TRBJ1-1
cdr3_nt: TGTGCCAGCAGCCGAGACGGCATGAACACTGAAGCTTTCTTT
cdr3_aa: CASSRDGMNTEAFF

clone_size: once
d_call: TRBD1
v_call: TRBV9
j_call: TRBJ1-4
cdr3_nt: TGTGCCAGCAGCGTTGAACCCGGGACAGCAGAAAAACTGTTTTTT
cdr3_aa: CASSVEPGTAEKLFF

clone_size: .
d_call: .
v_call: TRBV5-1
j_call: TRBJ1-2
cdr3_nt: TGCGCCAGCAGCTTAGGGGGTCTTGGCTATGGCTACACCTTC
cdr3_aa: CASSLGGLGYGYTF

clone_size: .
d_call: .
v_call: TRBV15
j_call: TRBJ2-5
cdr3_nt: TGTGCCACCAGCAGAGTGATTGCCTTACAAGAGACCCAGTACTTC
cdr3_aa: CATSRVIALQETQYF

clone_size: once
d_call: .
v_call: TRBV9
j_call: TRBJ2-2
cdr3_nt: TGTGCCAGCAGCGTCCCTCAAACCGGGGAGCTGTTTTTT
cdr3_aa: CASSVPQTGELFF

clone_size: .
d_call: .
v_call: TRBV6-5
j_call: TRBJ1-5
cdr3_nt: TGTGCCAGCAGTTACCCCCATCAGCCCCAGCATTTT
cdr3_aa: CASSYPHQPQHF

clone_size: once
d_call: TRBD1
v_call: TRBV19
j_call: TRBJ2-2
cdr3_nt: TGTGCCAGTAGTCTAAGGACAGGGCAGACCACCGGGGAGCTGTTTTTT
cdr3_aa: CASSLRTGQTTGELFF

clone_size: .
d_call: TRBD1
v_call: TRBV5-4
j_call: TRBJ2-5
cdr3_nt: TGTGCCAGCAGTTTTCTAAGTCGACAGGGAGAGACCCAGTACTTC
cdr3_aa: CASSFLSRQGETQYF

clone_size: .
d_call: TRBD1
v_call: TRBV11-3
j_call: TRBJ2-2
cdr3_nt: TGTGCCAGCAGCCTACGACAGGGTTTGGGGACCGGGGAGCTGTTTTTT
cdr3_aa: CASSLRQGLGTGELFF

clone_size: .
d_call: .
v_call: TRBV19
j_call: TRBJ1-5
cdr3_nt: TGTGCCAGTAGTATCCTTAGCGGGAATCTCGTAAATCAGCCCCAGCATTTT
cdr3_aa: CASSILSGNLVNQPQHF

clone_size: once
d_call: TRBD1
v_call: TRBV7-2
j_call: TRBJ1-6
cdr3_nt: TGTGCCAGCAGCTTAGCGGGACAGGGAAATTCACCCCTCCACTTT
cdr3_aa: CASSLAGQGNSPLHF

clone_size: .
d_call: TRBD1
v_call: TRBV28
j_call: TRBJ2-2
cdr3_nt: TGTGCCAGCAGTTTAGGGACAGCGAACACCGGGGAGCTGTTTTTT
cdr3_aa: CASSLGTANTGELFF

clone_size: few
d_call: TRBD1
v_call: TRBV6-4
j_call: TRBJ2-2
cdr3_nt: TGTGCCAGCAGTGGGACAGGGAACACCGGGGAGCTGTTTTTT
cdr3_aa: CASSGTGNTGELFF

clone_size: .
d_call: .
v_call: TRBV5-1
j_call: TRBJ2-2
cdr3_nt: TGCGCCGCCGTTAACGGGGAGCTGTTTTTT
cdr3_aa: CAAVNGELFF

clone_size: .
d_call: .
v_call: TRBV6-5
j_call: TRBJ1-2
cdr3_nt: TGTGCCAGCAGTTACCCAGGACAGAACGGCTACACCTTC
cdr3_aa: CASSYPGQNGYTF

clone_size: .
d_call: .
v_call: TRBV18
j_call: TRBJ2-5
cdr3_nt: TGTGCCAGCTCACCACAGGGGGAAGAGACCCAGTACTTC
cdr3_aa: CASSPQGEETQYF

clone_size: .
d_call: TRBD1
v_call: TRBV6-5
j_call: TRBJ1-1
cdr3_nt: TGTGCCAGCAGTAACCCCGGGACAGTAAGCACTGAAGCTTTCTTT
cdr3_aa: CASSNPGTVSTEAFF

clone_size: .
d_call: .
v_call: TRBV15
j_call: TRBJ2-5
cdr3_nt: TGTGCCACCGGCGCGGGAGGCGGCAGGGGGAAAGAGACCCAGTACTTC
cdr3_aa: CATGAGGGRGKETQYF

clone_size: .
d_call: .
v_call: TRBV5-5
j_call: TRBJ1-2
cdr3_nt: TGTGCCAGCACCGCGGGCCCCGCTAACTATGGCTACACCTTC
cdr3_aa: CASTAGPANYGYTF

clone_size: .
d_call: .
v_call: TRBV19
j_call: TRBJ2-4
cdr3_nt: TGTGCCAGTAGTATATGGAGCAGGGGGGGGCCTTCGGTGCGTAACATTCAGTACTTC
cdr3_aa: CASSIWSRGGPSVRNIQYF

clone_size: .
d_call: TRBD1
v_call: TRBV2
j_call: TRBJ1-5
cdr3_nt: TGTGCCAGCAGCGAACCCAACTCCGTTGACAGGGGGACCCAGCATTTT
cdr3_aa: CASSEPNSVDRGTQHF

clone_size: .
d_call: .
v_call: TRBV6-2/TRBV6-3
j_call: TRBJ2-3
cdr3_nt: TGTGCCAGCAGTTACTCTGGACGAGATACGCAGTATTTT
cdr3_aa: CASSYSGRDTQYF

clone_size: .
d_call: .
v_call: TRBV10-1
j_call: TRBJ2-2
cdr3_nt: TGCGCCAGCTGGGAACAGAACACCGGGGAGCTGTTTTTT
cdr3_aa: CASWEQNTGELFF

clone_size: .
d_call: TRBD1
v_call: TRBV5-1
j_call: TRBJ2-6
cdr3_nt: TGCGCCAGCAGCTCCCGGGACAGTCCGCTCTCTGGGGCCAACGTCCTGACTTTC
cdr3_aa: CASSSRDSPLSGANVLTF

clone_size: once
d_call: .
v_call: TRBV9
j_call: TRBJ1-3
cdr3_nt: TGTGCCAGCAGCGTCGATCCAGGGTCTGGAAACACCATATATTTT
cdr3_aa: CASSVDPGSGNTIYF

clone_size: few
d_call: TRBD1
v_call: TRBV19
j_call: TRBJ1-5
cdr3_nt: TGTGCCAGTACCCGGGACAGCTGGGGGCCCCAGCATTTT
cdr3_aa: CASTRDSWGPQHF

clone_size: .
d_call: .
v_call: TRBV10-3
j_call: TRBJ1-6
cdr3_nt: TGTGCCATCAGTGAGCACAGGGAGGGGAATTCACCCCTCCACTTT
cdr3_aa: CAISEHREGNSPLHF

clone_size: .
d_call: .
v_call: TRBV6-2/TRBV6-3
j_call: TRBJ2-6
cdr3_nt: TGTGCCAGCAGTATGGGGTTTGGCTCTGGGGCCAACGTCCTGACTTTC
cdr3_aa: CASSMGFGSGANVLTF

clone_size: once
d_call: .
v_call: TRBV10-2
j_call: TRBJ1-6
cdr3_nt: TGCGCCAGCAGGGATCTGACCTTAAATTCACCCCTCCACTTT
cdr3_aa: CASRDLTLNSPLHF

clone_size: .
d_call: .
v_call: TRBV12-3/TRBV12-4
j_call: TRBJ1-1
cdr3_nt: TGTGCCAGCAGTACAAACATGAACACTGAAGCTTTCTTT
cdr3_aa: CASSTNMNTEAFF

clone_size: .
d_call: .
v_call: TRBV6-1
j_call: TRBJ1-5
cdr3_nt: TGTGCCAGCAGTGAATACGACAGGATAAGCAATCAGCCCCAGCATTTT
cdr3_aa: CASSEYDRISNQPQHF

clone_size: .
d_call: .
v_call: TRBV29-1
j_call: TRBJ2-5
cdr3_nt: TGCAGCGTTGATCGCAGTCAAGAGACCCAGTACTTC
cdr3_aa: CSVDRSQETQYF

clone_size: .
d_call: .
v_call: TRBV6-6
j_call: TRBJ1-1
cdr3_nt: TGTGCCAGCACTACCTGGACGGGGGACACTGAAGCTTTCTTT
cdr3_aa: CASTTWTGDTEAFF

clone_size: .
d_call: .
v_call: TRBV30
j_call: TRBJ1-2
cdr3_nt: TGTGCCTGGAGCGAGGAAGGCTACACCTTC
cdr3_aa: CAWSEEGYTF

clone_size: .
d_call: .
v_call: TRBV18
j_call: TRBJ2-1
cdr3_nt: TGTGCCAGCTCACCACAGGTCTCCTACAATGAGCAGTTCTTC
cdr3_aa: CASSPQVSYNEQFF

clone_size: .
d_call: .
v_call: TRBV19
j_call: TRBJ2-3
cdr3_nt: TGTGCCAGTAGTAATCAGCAACTTCGCACAGATACGCAGTATTTT
cdr3_aa: CASSNQQLRTDTQYF

clone_size: .
d_call: TRBD1
v_call: TRBV10-2
j_call: TRBJ2-3
cdr3_nt: TGCGCCAGCAGTGAGGGGACAGTACGAGATACGCAGTATTTT
cdr3_aa: CASSEGTVRDTQYF

clone_size: .
d_call: TRBD1
v_call: TRBV7-9
j_call: TRBJ1-4
cdr3_nt: TGTGCCAGCAGCTCCTACGGACAGGCCTCAACTAATGAAAAACTGTTTTTT
cdr3_aa: CASSSYGQASTNEKLFF

clone_size: .
d_call: .
v_call: TRBV20-1
j_call: TRBJ2-4
cdr3_nt: TGCAGTGCTAGTTTAGGCGGGGAGGCCAAAAACATTCAGTACTTC
cdr3_aa: CSASLGGEAKNIQYF

clone_size: .
d_call: .
v_call: TRBV4-2
j_call: TRBJ1-6
cdr3_nt: TGTGCCAGCAGCCAAGAGCCGTCCCTGGGCTCACCCCTCCACTTT
cdr3_aa: CASSQEPSLGSPLHF

clone_size: .
d_call: TRBD1
v_call: TRBV6-6
j_call: TRBJ2-2
cdr3_nt: TGTGCCATCGGGACGGGACAGCAGAGCACCGGGGAGCTGTTTTTT
cdr3_aa: CAIGTGQQSTGELFF

clone_size: .
d_call: .
v_call: TRBV29-1
j_call: TRBJ1-5
cdr3_nt: TGCAGCGGTGACCTGGGGACGGGGCACCAGCCCCAGCATTTT
cdr3_aa: CSGDLGTGHQPQHF

clone_size: .
d_call: .
v_call: TRBV2
j_call: TRBJ1-1
cdr3_nt: TGTGCCAGCAGAGCGAGAGGTGGTAGCACTGAAGCTTTCTTT
cdr3_aa: CASRARGGSTEAFF

clone_size: .
d_call: TRBD1
v_call: TRBV5-1
j_call: TRBJ2-3
cdr3_nt: TGCGCCAGCAGCAAGGGACAGGGAGTCACAGATACGCAGTATTTT
cdr3_aa: CASSKGQGVTDTQYF

clone_size: .
d_call: .
v_call: TRBV28
j_call: TRBJ1-4
cdr3_nt: TGTGCCAGCAGTTTCCCGGGTTTGGGGAAACTGTTTTTT
cdr3_aa: CASSFPGLGKLFF

clone_size: .
d_call: .
v_call: TRBV5-8
j_call: TRBJ2-3
cdr3_nt: TGTGCCAGCAGCTTGAGGGCTAGCGATACGCAGTATTTT
cdr3_aa: CASSLRASDTQYF

clone_size: .
d_call: .
v_call: TRBV28
j_call: TRBJ1-2
cdr3_nt: TGTGCCAGCAGTTTACCATTCGGGGGCTACACCTTC
cdr3_aa: CASSLPFGGYTF

clone_size: .
d_call: .
v_call: TRBV18
j_call: TRBJ2-7
cdr3_nt: TGTGCCAGCTCACTACAGGGCCTTGAAGGGTACGAGCAGTACTTC
cdr3_aa: CASSLQGLEGYEQYF

clone_size: .
d_call: .
v_call: TRBV12-3/TRBV12-4
j_call: TRBJ2-1
cdr3_nt: TGTGCCAGCAGTTTAGCCGGGGGTAATGAGCAGTTCTTC
cdr3_aa: CASSLAGGNEQFF

clone_size: .
d_call: .
v_call: TRBV3-1/TRBV3-2
j_call: TRBJ2-2
cdr3_nt: TGTGCCAGCAGCCAAGACGTAGCGAGTGGCGGGGAGCTGTTTTTT
cdr3_aa: CASSQDVASGGELFF

clone_size: .
d_call: .
v_call: TRBV6-5
j_call: TRBJ1-2
cdr3_nt: TGTGCCAGCTTACCCAGCGGGGTTTACTATGGCTACACCTTC
cdr3_aa: CASLPSGVYYGYTF

clone_size: .
d_call: .
v_call: TRBV5-5
j_call: TRBJ2-7
cdr3_nt: TGTGCCAGCAGCTTGACTGCCTCCTACTCCTACGAGCAGTACTTC
cdr3_aa: CASSLTASYSYEQYF

clone_size: .
d_call: TRBD1
v_call: TRBV5-6
j_call: TRBJ1-1
cdr3_nt: TGTGCCAGCAGCCCAGGGACAGCCAGAAACACTGAAGCTTTCTTT
cdr3_aa: CASSPGTARNTEAFF

clone_size: .
d_call: TRBD1
v_call: TRBV7-9
j_call: TRBJ1-5
cdr3_nt: TGTGCCAGCAGCGGACAGGGGGGCAATCAGCCCCAGCATTTT
cdr3_aa: CASSGQGGNQPQHF

clone_size: .
d_call: .
v_call: TRBV6-5
j_call: TRBJ1-4
cdr3_nt: TGTACCAGCCAGGATGTTCTCTCGAATGAAAAACTGTTTTTT
cdr3_aa: CTSQDVLSNEKLFF